The rows below give T cell receptor beta chains drawn from one sample of a study of T-cell memory formation after mild COVID-19. TCRdb reprocessed the 5' RACE reads via MiXCR and lists one record per CDR3 protein. The table shows hundreds of thousands of distinct CDR3 sequences, with 15% to 20% occurring only once. Sequencing used PBMCs or a T cell subset sorted from them (not recorded which). These receptors all come from a man aged 18-30 years who had mild COVID-19 (a few samples of this study predate the infection). Cell type and time point are not known. Both conserved end residues are part of each CDR3. Each record gives: J gene, V gene, CDR3 protein.

TRBJ2-7 | TRBV15 | CATSSTLVGSYEQYF
TRBJ2-2 | TRBV7-2 | CASSLTGPTLGELFF
TRBJ2-2 | TRBV4-3 | CASSRMTLNTGELFF
TRBJ1-1 | TRBV29-1 | CSAQEDRGASEAFF
TRBJ2-5 | TRBV5-1 | CASSAGLAGELQETQYF
TRBJ2-3 | TRBV30 | CAWSAGDTQYF
TRBJ2-3 | TRBV7-2 | CASSPLAQRNTDTQYF
TRBJ1-2 | TRBV7-9 | CASSLALETYGYTF
TRBJ2-2 | TRBV7-3 | CASSPGNPGELFF
TRBJ2-3 | TRBV24-1 | CATSDPGQGADTQYF
TRBJ2-7 | TRBV5-1 | CASSLEDLGVSYEQYF
TRBJ2-5 | TRBV25-1 | CASRVAGVQETQYF
TRBJ1-3 | TRBV30 | CAWSLSRRNTIYF
TRBJ2-5 | TRBV6-2/TRBV6-3 | CATISLGRGTYQETQYF
TRBJ1-2 | TRBV4-1 | CASSPYRGRAGYTF